This entry lists 11 T cell receptor beta chains sequenced from one sample in a study of PD-1 blockade in classical Hodgkin lymphoma. Time point given: cycle 4 day 1 (C4D1), after more than 5 weeks of nivolumab. Each and every patient relapsed after autologous stem cell transplantation, and patients got differing brentuximab vedotin exposure. TCRdb keeps only in-frame clones here, not all; method: immunoSEQ multiplex PCR. The sample records more than 90,000 clones, about three quarters being singletons. This specimen consisted of peripheral blood mononuclear cells (PBMCs), obtained before the fourth cycle of nivolumab. These receptor sequences come from a human donor with classical Hodgkin lymphoma.

This clone was seen only once. This chain joins TRBV21-1 and TRBJ2-7. TRBV21-1 is assigned pseudogene status. This CDR3 is built from 12 residues. The CDR3 DNA sequence: TGTGCCAGCCATGGGTTTTCCTACGAGCAGTACTTC. This encodes CASHGFSYEQYF.

The J gene is TRBJ2-1, the V gene TRBV25-1; possible D gene TRBD2, 7 bases. Trimming took 4 bases from V and 10 from J, leaving 14 bases between them. The CDR3 has 13 residues. Germline assignment: CDR1 MGHDK and CDR2 SYGVNS. The CDR3 region is CASSGGGHREQFF. The CDR3 DNA sequence: TGTGCCAGCAGTGGGGGGGGGCACCGGGAGCAGTTCTTC.

The V and J genes are TRBV5-1 and TRBJ1-3; no clear D. Germline V gene sequence: CDR1 SGHRS, CDR2 YFSETQ. This CDR3 comprises 16 residues. V was shortened by 0 bases and J by 0 bases, with 10 bases between the two germline ends. The CDR3 protein is CASSLVLGGSGNTIYF. In DNA, the CDR3 is TGCGCCAGCAGCTTGGTTCTGGGAGGCTCTGGAAACACCATATATTTT.

J is TRBJ2-1 and V is TRBV5-4; 7 positions match TRBD2. The J segment lost 5 bases and the V segment lost 0 bases, leaving 8 bases of the junction unmatched. Germline V gene data show CDR1 as SGHNT and CDR2 as YYREEE (reference sequence). This CDR3 region has 16 residues. CDR3 bases: TGTGCCAGCAGCTTGGGAGGCCTAGCGGCTGACAATGAGCAGTTCTTC. Its translation: CASSLGGLAADNEQFF.

J is TRBJ2-7 and V is TRBV7-8; 10 bases are shared with TRBD1. Germline trimming cut 3 bases from V and 4 bases from J; bases unmatched to any gene: 0. Germline V gene lookup returns CDR1 SGHVS and CDR2 FQNEAQ. The CDR3 sequence is 13 residues long. The CDR3 reads CASSLDRGYEQYF. Here the CDR3 DNA reads TGTGCCAGCAGCTTGGACAGGGGGTACGAGCAGTACTTC.

This clone turned up a few times. The rearrangement uses TRBV5-4 and TRBJ1-2; 7 bases align to TRBD1. The germline V gene encodes CDR1 SGHNT and CDR2 YYREEE (reference sequence). There are 14 residues in the CDR3. Germline trimming cut 5 bases from V and 2 bases from J; bases unmatched to any gene: 6. The CDR3 nucleotides read TGTGCCAGCAGTCGACAGGGAGGGAACTATGGCTACACCTTC. Its translation is CASSRQGGNYGYTF.

The chain couples TRBV29-1 to TRBJ2-3, with D tentatively TRBD1 (5 bases). Deletions cut 4 bases from V and 0 bases from J, with 14 bases between. Germline CDR1 reads SQVTM; CDR2 reads ANQGSEA. CDR3 size: 15 residues. The CDR3 bases are TGCAGCGTTGTAGGGGTGGCAACTAGCACAGATACGCAGTATTTT. Amino acids: CSVVGVATSTDTQYF.

The chain carries TRBV9 and TRBJ2-1; 8 positions match TRBD2. With V trimmed by 3 bases and J by 4 bases, 6 bases remained unmatched. The germline CDR1 and CDR2 sequences are SGDLS and YYNGEE. The CDR3 consists of 15 residues. CDR3 coding DNA: TGTGCCAGCAGCGCCGGGGGGGCGCGGTACAATGAGCAGTTCTTC. Amino acid sequence: CASSAGGARYNEQFF.

The V and J genes are TRBV6-5 and TRBJ2-7, with 10 nucleotides matching TRBD1. The trim removed 6 bases at V and 1 base at J, leaving 6 bases unmatched. The CDR3 runs 15 residues. Per the germline V gene, CDR1 is MNHEY and CDR2 is SVGAGI. The CDR3 DNA reads TGTGCCAGCAGGTCGCCGGGACAGGGGTCCTACGAGCAGTACTTC. Translated: CASRSPGQGSYEQYF.

The J gene is TRBJ1-1, the V gene TRBV5-6, with 8 bases matching TRBD1. Germline V gene data show CDR1 as SGHDT and CDR2 as YYEEEE. The V and J ends lost 3 bases and 7 bases, in that order; junction bases with no gene match: 11. The CDR3 consists of 15 residues. The CDR3 loop is CASSSTLRQGFEAFF. CDR3 DNA sequence: TGTGCCAGCAGCTCCACGTTACGACAGGGGTTTGAAGCTTTCTTT.

J is TRBJ2-7 and V is TRBV5-1; TRBD2 matches 8 bases. The J segment lost 7 bases and the V segment lost 1 base, leaving 10 bases of the junction unmatched. Per the germline V gene, CDR1 is SGHRS and CDR2 is YFSETQ. The CDR3 extends over 15 amino acids. The CDR3, as DNA: TGCGCCAGCAGCTTGATGGGACTAGGAACGGGAGAGCAGTACTTC. Residues: CASSLMGLGTGEQYF.